The 4 T cell receptor beta chains in this list originate from one sample, sequenced in a study of beta chain features in type 1 diabetes. Antigens of these TCRs are unknown. General study results and limits: Moderately but significantly shorter TCRB CDR3s were found in Type 1 diabetes patients in all four CD4+ subsets.

The entirety of the isolated RNA underwent reverse transcription, so expressed TCRB transcripts were sequenced. The data were produced by immunoSEQ multiplex PCR, yet TCRdb's version contains in-frame clones alone and is incomplete. The data show fewer than 450,000 clones, about 13% seen once. Sequencing input: naive CD4+ T cells from blood. These receptors were collected from a woman under 30 with type 1 diabetes.

This clone was detected a few times. The rearrangement uses TRBV5-1 and TRBJ2-4; 8 bases are shared with TRBD1. Germline assignment: CDR1 SGHRS and CDR2 YFSETQ. After removal of 3 bases from V and 2 bases from J, the junction contained 7 bases not matched to a gene. The length of the CDR3 is 16 residues. Here the CDR3 DNA reads TGCGCCAGCAGCTCAGGACAGGGATCATCCAAAAACATTCAGTACTTC. Protein sequence: CASSSGQGSSKNIQYF. The variable domain in full, completed from reference TRBV5-1 and TRBJ2-4, reads KAGVTQTPRYLIKTRGQQVTLSCSPISGHRSVSWYQQTPGQGLQFLFEYFSETQRNKGNFPGRFSGRQFSNSRSEMNVSTLELGDSALYLCASSSGQGSSKNIQYFGAGTRLSVL.

This clone came up a few times. This chain uses TRBV9 with TRBJ2-1; 9 bases are a match to TRBD2. Germline assignment: CDR1 SGDLS and CDR2 YYNGEE. V lost 0 bases and J lost 7; bases outside the gene matches: 14. CDR3 length equals 18 residues. The DNA of the CDR3 is TGTGCCAGCAGCGTAGTACCCTTGGGCGGGAGGGCCGGGAATGAGCAGTTCTTC. Amino acid sequence: CASSVVPLGGRAGNEQFF.

This clone turned up a few times. The V and J genes are TRBV9 and TRBJ2-5; tentatively, D is TRBD2 (6 bases). Trimming stripped 0 bases from V and 5 bases from J, with 11 bases between. The CDR3 has 14 residues. From germline, CDR1 is SGDLS and CDR2 YYNGEE. CDR3 bases: TGTGCCAGCAGCGTAGTTCCGGAGGGGGAGACCCAGTACTTC. Translating gives CASSVVPEGETQYF. Supplemented by reference TRBV9 and TRBJ2-5, the full variable domain reads DSGVTQTPKHLITATGQRVTLRCSPRSGDLSVYWYQQSLDQGLQFLIQYYNGEERAKGNILERFSAQQFPDLHSELNLSSLELGDSALYFCASSVVPEGETQYFGPGTRLLVL.

V and J are TRBV6-5 and TRBJ2-1; TRBD2 is a possible D gene (5 bases). Deletions cut 6 bases from V and 2 bases from J, with 11 bases between. CDR3 length equals 14 residues. Germline loops: CDR1 MNHEY, CDR2 SVGAGI. The CDR3 loop is CASSSQRAYNEQFF. CDR3 nucleotides: TGTGCCAGCAGCTCCCAGAGGGCCTACAATGAGCAGTTCTTC.